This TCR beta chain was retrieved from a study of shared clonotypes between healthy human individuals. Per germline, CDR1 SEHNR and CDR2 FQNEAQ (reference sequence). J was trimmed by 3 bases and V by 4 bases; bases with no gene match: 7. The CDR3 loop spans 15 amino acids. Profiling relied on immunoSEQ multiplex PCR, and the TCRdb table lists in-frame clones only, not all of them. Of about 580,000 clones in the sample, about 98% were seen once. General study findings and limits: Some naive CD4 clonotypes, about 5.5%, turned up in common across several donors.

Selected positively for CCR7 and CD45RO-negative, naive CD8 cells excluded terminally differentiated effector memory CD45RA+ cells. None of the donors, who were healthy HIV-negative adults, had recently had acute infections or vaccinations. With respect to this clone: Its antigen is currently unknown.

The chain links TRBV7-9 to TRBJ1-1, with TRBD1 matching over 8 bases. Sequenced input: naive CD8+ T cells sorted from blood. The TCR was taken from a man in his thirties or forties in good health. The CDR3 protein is CASSSRTGTDTEAFF. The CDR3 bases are TGTGCCAGCAGCTCTCGGACAGGGACGGACACTGAAGCTTTCTTT.